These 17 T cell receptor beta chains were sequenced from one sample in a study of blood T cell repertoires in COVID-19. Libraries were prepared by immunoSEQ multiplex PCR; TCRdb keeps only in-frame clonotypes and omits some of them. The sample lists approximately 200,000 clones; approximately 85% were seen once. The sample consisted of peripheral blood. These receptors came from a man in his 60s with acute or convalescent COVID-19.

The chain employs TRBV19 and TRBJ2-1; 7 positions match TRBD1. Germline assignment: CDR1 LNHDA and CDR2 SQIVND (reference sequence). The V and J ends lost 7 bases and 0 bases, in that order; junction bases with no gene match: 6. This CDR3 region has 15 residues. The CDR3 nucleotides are TGTGCCAGTACAAAGGGGGCGAGCTCCTACAATGAGCAGTTCTTC. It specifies CASTKGASSYNEQFF.

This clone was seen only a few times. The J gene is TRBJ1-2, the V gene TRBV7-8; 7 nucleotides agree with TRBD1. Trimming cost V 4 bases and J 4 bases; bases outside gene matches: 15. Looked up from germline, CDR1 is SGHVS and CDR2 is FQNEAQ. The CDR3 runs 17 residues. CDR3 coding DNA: TGTGCCAGCAGCTCCTTCTCGGCGACAGGGTTAGGCTATGGCTACACCTTC. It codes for CASSSFSATGLGYGYTF.

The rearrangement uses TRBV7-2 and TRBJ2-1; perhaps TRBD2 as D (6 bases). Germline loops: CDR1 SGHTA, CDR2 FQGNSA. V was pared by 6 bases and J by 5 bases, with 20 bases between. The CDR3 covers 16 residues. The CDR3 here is CASRRGAGMSNNEQFF. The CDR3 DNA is TGTGCCAGCAGGCGCGGGGCGGGAATGTCGAACAATGAGCAGTTCTTC.

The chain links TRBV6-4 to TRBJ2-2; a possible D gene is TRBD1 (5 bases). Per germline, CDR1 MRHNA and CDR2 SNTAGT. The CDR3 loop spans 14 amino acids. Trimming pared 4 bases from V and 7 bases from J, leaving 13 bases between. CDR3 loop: CASSAQGYSGELFF. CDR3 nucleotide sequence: TGTGCCAGCAGTGCCCAGGGCTATAGCGGGGAGCTGTTTTTT.

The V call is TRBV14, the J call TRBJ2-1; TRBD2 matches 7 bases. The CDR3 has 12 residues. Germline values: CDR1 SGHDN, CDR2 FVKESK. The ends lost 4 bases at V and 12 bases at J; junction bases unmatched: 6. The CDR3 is CASSRGLVAQFF. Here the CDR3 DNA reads TGTGCCAGCAGCCGAGGACTAGTCGCGCAGTTCTTC.

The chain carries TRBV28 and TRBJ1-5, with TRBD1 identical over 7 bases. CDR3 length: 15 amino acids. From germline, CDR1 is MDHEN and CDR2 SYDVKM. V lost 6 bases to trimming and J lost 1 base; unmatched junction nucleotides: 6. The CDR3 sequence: CASSGGQMSNQPQHF. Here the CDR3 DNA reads TGTGCCAGCAGCGGGGGACAGATGAGCAATCAGCCCCAGCATTTT.

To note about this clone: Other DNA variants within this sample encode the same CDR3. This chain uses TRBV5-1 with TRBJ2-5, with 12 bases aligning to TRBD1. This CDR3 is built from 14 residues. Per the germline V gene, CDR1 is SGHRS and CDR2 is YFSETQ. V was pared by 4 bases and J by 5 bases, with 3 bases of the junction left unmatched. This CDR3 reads CASSGTGGVETQYF. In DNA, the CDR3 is TGCGCCAGCAGCGGGACAGGGGGCGTCGAGACCCAGTACTTC.

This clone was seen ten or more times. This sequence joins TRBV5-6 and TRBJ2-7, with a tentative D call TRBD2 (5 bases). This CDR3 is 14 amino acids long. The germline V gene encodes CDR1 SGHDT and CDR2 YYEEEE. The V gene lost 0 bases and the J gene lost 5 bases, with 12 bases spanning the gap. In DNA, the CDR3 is TGTGCCAGCAGCTTGGGAGGGTTTTGGGACGAGCAGTACTTC. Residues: CASSLGGFWDEQYF.

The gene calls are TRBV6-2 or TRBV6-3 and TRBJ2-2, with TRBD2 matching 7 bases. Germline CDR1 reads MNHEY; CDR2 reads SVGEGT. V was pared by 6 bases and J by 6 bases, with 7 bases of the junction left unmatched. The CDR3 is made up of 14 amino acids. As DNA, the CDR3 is TGTGCCAGCAGCCAAGATGGGGGGGCCGGGGAGCTGTTTTTT. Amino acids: CASSQDGGAGELFF.

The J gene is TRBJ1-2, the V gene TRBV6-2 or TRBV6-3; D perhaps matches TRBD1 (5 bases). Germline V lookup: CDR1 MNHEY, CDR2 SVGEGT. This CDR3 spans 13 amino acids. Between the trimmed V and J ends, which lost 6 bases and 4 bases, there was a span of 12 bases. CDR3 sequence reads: CASSPDTFYGYTF. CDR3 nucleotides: TGTGCCAGCAGCCCGGACACCTTCTATGGCTACACCTTC.

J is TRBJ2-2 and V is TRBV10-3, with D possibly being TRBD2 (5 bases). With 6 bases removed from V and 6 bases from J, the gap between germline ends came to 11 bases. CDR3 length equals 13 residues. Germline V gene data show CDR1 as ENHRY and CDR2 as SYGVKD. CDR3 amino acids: CAIRPTGAGELFF. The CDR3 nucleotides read TGTGCCATCAGGCCCACCGGGGCCGGGGAGCTGTTTTTT.

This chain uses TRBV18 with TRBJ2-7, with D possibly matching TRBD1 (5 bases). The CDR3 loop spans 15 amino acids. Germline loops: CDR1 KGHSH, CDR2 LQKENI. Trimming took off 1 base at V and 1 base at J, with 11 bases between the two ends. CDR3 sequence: CASSPLGHSSYEQYF. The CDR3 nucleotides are TGTGCCAGCTCACCACTCGGACACTCTTCCTACGAGCAGTACTTC.

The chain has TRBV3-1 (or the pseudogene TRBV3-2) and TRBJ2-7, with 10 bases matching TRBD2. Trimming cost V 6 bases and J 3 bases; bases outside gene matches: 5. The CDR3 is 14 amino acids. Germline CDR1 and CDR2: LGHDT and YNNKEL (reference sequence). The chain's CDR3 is CASRASGSFYEQYF. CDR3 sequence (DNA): TGTGCCAGCAGAGCTAGCGGGAGTTTCTACGAGCAGTACTTC.

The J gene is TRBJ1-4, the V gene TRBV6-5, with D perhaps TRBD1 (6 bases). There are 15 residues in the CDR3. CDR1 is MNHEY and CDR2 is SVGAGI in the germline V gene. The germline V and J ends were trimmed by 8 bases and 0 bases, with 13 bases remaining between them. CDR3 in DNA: TGTGCCAGCGGAGGTTCAGGGGCAACTAATGAAAAACTGTTTTTT. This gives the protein CASGGSGATNEKLFF.

The CDR3 DNA sequence: TGTGCCAGTAGTATAGGAGGTTATAGCAATCAGCCCCAGCATTTT. Translated, it gives CASSIGGYSNQPQHF. This sequence joins TRBV19 and TRBJ1-5; no clear D. Germline V CDR1 and CDR2: LNHDA, SQIVND (reference sequence). This CDR3 comprises 15 residues. V was cut by 1 base and J by 0 bases, with 7 bases left in between. The entire variable domain, with the rest obtained from reference TRBV19 and TRBJ1-5, is as follows: DGGITQSPKYLFRKEGQNVTLSCEQNLNHDAMYWYRQDPGQGLRLIYYSQIVNDFQKGDIAEGYSVSREKKESFPLTVTSAQKNPTAFYLCASSIGGYSNQPQHFGDGTRLSIL.

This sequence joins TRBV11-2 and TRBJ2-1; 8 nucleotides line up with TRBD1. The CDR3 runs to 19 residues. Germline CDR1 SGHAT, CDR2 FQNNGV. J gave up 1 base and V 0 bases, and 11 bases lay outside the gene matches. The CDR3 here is CASSLDNRQGARSYNEQFF. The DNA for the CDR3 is TGTGCCAGCAGCTTAGATAACCGCCAGGGGGCGCGTTCCTACAATGAGCAGTTCTTC.

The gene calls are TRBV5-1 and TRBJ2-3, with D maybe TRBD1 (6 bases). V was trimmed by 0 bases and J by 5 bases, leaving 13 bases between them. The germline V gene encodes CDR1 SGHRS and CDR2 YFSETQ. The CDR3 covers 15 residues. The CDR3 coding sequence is TGCGCCAGCAGCTTGGCCCAGGGGAGTGGAGATACGCAGTATTTT. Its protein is CASSLAQGSGDTQYF. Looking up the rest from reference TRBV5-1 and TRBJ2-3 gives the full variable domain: KAGVTQTPRYLIKTRGQQVTLSCSPISGHRSVSWYQQTPGQGLQFLFEYFSETQRNKGNFPGRFSGRQFSNSRSEMNVSTLELGDSALYLCASSLAQGSGDTQYFGPGTRLTVL.